This TCR beta chain was captured in a study of regulatory T cells in long-lasting Graves disease. Study-level results: Patients with persistent disease shared some 2,900 public clonotypes, outpacing the approximately 920 shared by new patients.

This clonotype was recorded many times. Antigen specificity is unknown. CDR1 SNHLY and CDR2 FYNNEI come from the germline V gene. The V end was cut by 8 bases, the J end by 0 bases, with 14 bases between. The CDR3 contains 15 residues. Time point reported: newly diagnosed GD, antithyroid drugs for less than 3 months. RNA isolated from PBMCs was used to make the TCR library. Assembly of TCR beta libraries relied on iRepertoire HTBI primers together with Arm-PCR of CDR3 regions. MiXCR, applied by TCRdb to the multiplex PCR reads, yields one record per CDR3 protein. The profile covers hundreds of thousands of distinct CDR3 sequences, with roughly a sixth appearing a single time and about 25% taken by the ten largest. These sequences were also reported in another study, on T cells in Graves' hyperthyroidism and ophthalmopathy. That paper adds: Patients were aged 18 to 65, had disease duration under 2 months, and had newly diagnosed hyperthyroidism. During a first-round RT-PCR of the TCR CDR3, the HTBI primer set was used. The majority of expanded thyroid clonotypes above 0.001 also appeared in blood.

The chain combines TRBV2 with TRBJ1-5; D may be TRBD1 (5 bases). Source: peripheral blood mononuclear cells (PBMCs), taken at new diagnosis, from a patient treated with antithyroid drugs. The source of this sequence is a woman aged 35-60 years with Graves disease. The CDR3 here is CASGEGYSSNQPQHF. CDR3 bases: TGTGCCAGCGGGGAGGGGTACAGTAGCAATCAGCCCCAGCATTTT.